A single sample is the source of the 27 T cell receptor beta chains below, sequenced in a study of blood T cell repertoires in COVID-19. Sequencing was performed with immunoSEQ multiplex PCR; in TCRdb, only in-frame clones are kept and a portion is missing. Of 70,000 to 100,000 clones listed, about 88% were seen once; the top ten hold less than 45%. Sequencing used peripheral blood. Receptors were obtained from a human donor in a cohort sampled during active COVID-19.

The chain uses TRBV10-3 and TRBJ2-7, with 7 bases matching TRBD2. The CDR3 totals 13 residues. The germline CDR1 and CDR2 sequences are ENHRY and SYGVKD. With 4 bases clipped from V and 2 bases from J, the junction kept 2 bases outside the gene matches. CDR3 protein: CAISGGRAYEQYF. CDR3 in DNA: TGTGCCATCAGTGGTGGGAGGGCCTACGAGCAGTACTTC.

The chain links TRBV29-1 to TRBJ2-2, with 7 bases identical to TRBD1. Per the germline V gene, CDR1 is SQVTM and CDR2 is ANQGSEA. V shed 7 bases, J shed 2 bases, and the junction held 4 bases outside the gene matches. This CDR3 is built from 13 residues. This chain's CDR3 is CSGQGRNTGELFF. The CDR3 nucleotides read TGCAGCGGACAGGGAAGAAACACCGGGGAGCTGTTTTTT.

This clone was counted only a few times. The chain is built from TRBV30 and TRBJ2-1; D not certain. The germline gives CDR1 GTSNPN, CDR2 SVGIG (reference sequence). CDR3 length: 13 residues. V lost 0 bases and J lost 4, with 7 bases in between. CDR3 sequence (DNA): TGTGCCTGGAGTGTACGGGTTTACAATGAGCAGTTCTTC. Translation: CAWSVRVYNEQFF.

This sequence joins TRBV28 and TRBJ1-1, with 8 nucleotides matching TRBD1. The CDR3 runs to 15 residues. Germline V CDR1 and CDR2: MDHEN, SYDVKM. V shed 6 bases and J 4 bases; nucleotides not matched to a gene: 10. CDR3 sequence: CASSSIGQGRTEAFF. The CDR3 DNA follows: TGTGCCAGCAGCTCCATAGGACAGGGTCGCACTGAAGCTTTCTTT.

This sequence joins TRBV28 and TRBJ2-2; D remains unclear. The V gene's germline CDR1 is MDHEN and CDR2 SYDVKM. V lost 10 bases and J 6 bases, leaving 15 bases between the germline ends. The CDR3 sequence is 13 residues long. CDR3 loop: CATRPQSSGELFF. The CDR3 DNA reads TGTGCCACGAGGCCTCAATCGTCCGGGGAGCTGTTTTTT.

The rearrangement joins TRBV12-3 or TRBV12-4 to TRBJ2-3; D is undetermined. Trimming pared 5 bases from V and 4 bases from J, leaving 10 bases between. This CDR3 contains 13 residues. The CDR3, as DNA: TGTGCCAGCAGTCGCGGCAGCCCAGATACGCAGTATTTT. Translation: CASSRGSPDTQYF.

The chain links TRBV29-1 to TRBJ1-1, with D tentatively TRBD1 (6 bases). This CDR3 has 12 residues. V dropped 7 bases and J dropped 5 bases, with 14 bases sitting between them. Germline CDR1 SQVTM, CDR2 ANQGSEA. The CDR3 DNA reads as TGCAGCGGGGAACAGGGACGTACTGAAGCTTTCTTT. Its translation is CSGEQGRTEAFF.

This clone was observed a handful of times. The chain is built from TRBV6-2 or TRBV6-3 and TRBJ2-3; 13 nucleotides align to TRBD2. This CDR3 spans 15 amino acids. V lost 5 bases and J lost 6; bases outside the gene matches: 5. CDR1 MNHEY and CDR2 SVGEGT come from the germline V gene. CDR3 DNA sequence: TGTGCCAGCAGTCGACTAGCGGGGGGCTCGGATACGCAGTATTTT. Its protein is CASSRLAGGSDTQYF.

This chain connects TRBV6-5 to TRBJ2-3; 8 bases are shared with TRBD1. V trimming: 4 bases; J trimming: 2 bases; junction bases outside the gene matches: 2. The CDR3 sequence is 14 residues long. The germline CDR1 and CDR2 sequences are MNHEY and SVGAGI. This CDR3 reads CASSLDRDTDTQYF. The CDR3 DNA reads TGTGCCAGCAGTTTGGACAGGGACACAGATACGCAGTATTTT.

The V call is TRBV5-1, the J call TRBJ2-7, with TRBD2 matching 9 bases. Per germline, CDR1 SGHRS and CDR2 YFSETQ. The CDR3 has 15 residues. J gave up 2 bases and V 3 bases, and 6 bases lay outside the gene matches. The CDR3 loop is CASSSQAGGPYEQYF. In DNA form, the CDR3 reads TGCGCCAGCAGCTCCCAAGCGGGAGGCCCCTACGAGCAGTACTTC.

This sequence joins TRBV14 and TRBJ2-5, with a weak D call TRBD1 (5 bases). V lost 1 base and J 0 bases, leaving 12 bases between the germline ends. The CDR3 spans 16 residues. Per germline, CDR1 SGHDN and CDR2 FVKESK. As DNA, the CDR3 is TGTGCCAGCAGCCAAGGACTCCAGGGTCACCAAGAGACCCAGTACTTC. It yields the protein CASSQGLQGHQETQYF.

The J gene is TRBJ2-1, the V gene TRBV13; 8 bases agree with TRBD2. V lost 5 bases to trimming and J lost 9 bases; unmatched junction nucleotides: 15. The CDR3 totals 16 residues. Germline V gives CDR1 PRHDT, CDR2 FYEKMQ (reference sequence). The CDR3 sequence is CASSPLSGLERGEQFF. The CDR3 nucleotides read TGTGCCAGCAGCCCGCTTTCGGGACTAGAACGAGGTGAGCAGTTCTTC.

The CDR3 sequence: CATYSGGSGANVLTF. CDR3 coding DNA: TGTGCCACCTACTCGGGAGGCTCTGGGGCCAACGTCCTGACTTTC. This chain connects TRBV27 to TRBJ2-6, with TRBD2 identical over 7 bases. Unmatched junction bases numbered 6, after V lost 10 bases and J lost 0 bases. Germline V gene sequence: CDR1 MNHEY, CDR2 SMNVEV (reference sequence). The CDR3 spans 15 residues.

This chain joins TRBV25-1 and TRBJ2-1, with 8 bases aligning to TRBD1. Germline CDR1 and CDR2: MGHDK and SYGVNS. J lost 5 bases, V lost 3 bases, and 6 bases had no gene match. This CDR3 has 15 amino acids. CDR3 nucleotides: TGTGCCAGCAGTGACAGGGGGCGATTGGACAATGAGCAGTTCTTC. It encodes CASSDRGRLDNEQFF.

The chain has TRBV5-6 and TRBJ1-3; tentative D call: TRBD1 (5 bases). The CDR3 is made up of 15 amino acids. The germline V gene encodes CDR1 SGHDT and CDR2 YYEEEE. Trimming removed 2 bases from V and 4 bases from J, with 13 bases in between. For the CDR3, the DNA is TGTGCCAGCAGCTTTGGCAGGGTGGCCGGAAACACCATATATTTT. It translates to CASSFGRVAGNTIYF.

The V call is TRBV7-2, the J call TRBJ2-7, with 7 nucleotides matching TRBD1. Germline CDR1 is SGHTA and CDR2 is FQGNSA. The CDR3 runs 13 residues. V gave up 6 bases and J gave up 2 bases; unmatched junction bases: 4. CDR3 amino acids: CASSQTGPYEQYF. Here the CDR3 DNA reads TGTGCCAGCAGTCAGACAGGGCCCTACGAGCAGTACTTC.

V gene TRBV6-2 or TRBV6-3 combines with J gene TRBJ1-6; 7 positions agree with TRBD1. CDR1 is MNHEY, CDR2 SVGEGT, per germline. The CDR3 totals 15 residues. V was clipped by 4 bases and J by 7 bases; unmatched bases: 7. CDR3 residues: CASSSLTGRNSPLHF. In DNA form, the CDR3 reads TGTGCCAGCAGTTCTCTGACAGGGAGGAATTCACCCCTCCACTTT.

The chain combines TRBV14 with TRBJ2-1; possible D gene TRBD1, 6 bases. The V end lost 4 bases, the J end lost 10 bases, and 14 bases lay between the germline ends. Germline loops: CDR1 SGHDN, CDR2 FVKESK. The CDR3 runs 13 residues. The DNA for the CDR3 is TGTGCCAGCAGCCTTCCAGGGGTAGGGGAGCAGTTCTTC. It yields the protein CASSLPGVGEQFF.

The sample holds one count of this clone. The V and J genes are TRBV30 and TRBJ2-3, with 9 bases fitting TRBD2. The CDR3 consists of 13 residues. The ends lost 4 bases at V and 2 bases at J; junction bases unmatched: 1. Germline CDR1 reads GTSNPN; CDR2 reads SVGIG (reference sequence). The CDR3: CAWTSGNTDTQYF. DNA of the CDR3: TGTGCCTGGACTAGCGGGAACACAGATACGCAGTATTTT.

V and J are TRBV2 and TRBJ1-5; D possibly corresponds to TRBD1 (5 bases). The CDR3 runs 13 residues. Germline CDR1 SNHLY, CDR2 FYNNEI. The ends were cut back, 7 bases at V and 5 bases at J, with 12 bases in the middle. The CDR3 DNA follows: TGTGCCAGCAAGGTAGGGGCAGATCAGCCCCAGCATTTT. Translated: CASKVGADQPQHF.

The chain uses TRBV7-2 and TRBJ1-2; TRBD1 matches 7 bases. Germline V gene sequence: CDR1 SGHTA, CDR2 FQGNSA. Trimming cost V 5 bases and J 4 bases; bases outside gene matches: 10. This CDR3 is built from 15 residues. The CDR3 sequence is CASSLLTGLAYGYTF. The CDR3 DNA is TGTGCCAGCAGCCTTCTGACAGGGCTCGCCTATGGCTACACCTTC.

This chain connects TRBV14 to TRBJ1-5; 8 bases align to TRBD1. CDR1 is SGHDN and CDR2 is FVKESK in the germline V gene. The CDR3 length is 13 residues. V lost 1 base, J lost 7 bases, and 0 bases stayed unmatched. CDR3 in DNA: TGTGCCAGCAGCCAAGGGACAGGGCAGCCCCAGCATTTT. It is translated as CASSQGTGQPQHF.

This clone was seen only a few times. The chain couples TRBV11-3 to TRBJ1-2; no reliable D call. Germline V gene lookup returns CDR1 SGHNT and CDR2 YENEEA. V gave up 5 bases and J gave up 8 bases, with 12 bases separating them. The CDR3 runs to 12 residues. The CDR3 region has the DNA TGTGCCAGCAGCCAGCATTTGACAGGCTACACCTTC. Translating gives CASSQHLTGYTF.

The V and J genes are TRBV9 and TRBJ2-7, with D perhaps TRBD1 (5 bases). The germline V and J ends were trimmed by 2 bases and 5 bases, with 14 bases remaining between them. The germline CDR1 and CDR2 sequences are SGDLS and YYNGEE. The CDR3 is 14 amino acids. For the CDR3, the DNA is TGTGCCAGCAGCGTGGGGCCTTTGTCCCACGAGCAGTACTTC. Translated, it gives CASSVGPLSHEQYF.

This chain connects TRBV6-4 to TRBJ2-7; TRBD2 matches at 7 bases. With 3 bases clipped from V and 2 bases from J, the junction kept 10 bases outside the gene matches. Germline-derived CDR1 and CDR2 are MRHNA and SNTAGT. This CDR3 is built from 16 residues. The CDR3 spells CASSDHSGGSTYEQYF. The CDR3 coding sequence is TGTGCCAGCAGTGATCACTCGGGAGGCTCGACCTACGAGCAGTACTTC.

CDR3 nucleotides: TGTGCCAGCACCCGAGGGTTAGCCAAAAACATTCAGTACTTC. Amino acids: CASTRGLAKNIQYF. This rearrangement joins TRBV2 to TRBJ2-4, with a possible D match to TRBD2 (5 bases). The CDR3 has 14 residues. Deletions cut 7 bases from V and 0 bases from J, with 10 bases between. The germline gives CDR1 SNHLY, CDR2 FYNNEI.

This chain connects TRBV3-1 (or the pseudogene TRBV3-2) to TRBJ1-6, with D possibly TRBD1 on 5 matching bases. V lost 1 base and J lost 8, with 12 bases in between. The CDR3 spans 15 residues. The germline V gene has CDR1 LGHDT and CDR2 YNNKEL (reference sequence). CDR3 residues: CASSQGGGIYSPLHF. CDR3 coding DNA: TGTGCCAGCAGCCAAGGGGGGGGGATCTATTCACCCCTCCACTTT.